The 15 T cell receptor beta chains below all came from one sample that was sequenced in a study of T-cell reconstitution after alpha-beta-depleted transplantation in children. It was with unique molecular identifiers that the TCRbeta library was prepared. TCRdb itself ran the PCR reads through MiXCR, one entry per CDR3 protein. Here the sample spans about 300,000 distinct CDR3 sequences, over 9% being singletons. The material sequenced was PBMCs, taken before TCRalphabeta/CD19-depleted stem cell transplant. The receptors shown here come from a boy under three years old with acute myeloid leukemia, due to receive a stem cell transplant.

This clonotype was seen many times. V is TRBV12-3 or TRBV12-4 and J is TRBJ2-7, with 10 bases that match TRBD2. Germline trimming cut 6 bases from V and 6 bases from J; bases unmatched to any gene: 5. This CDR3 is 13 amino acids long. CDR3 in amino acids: CASRLAGALEQYF. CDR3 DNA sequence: TGTGCCAGCAGGCTAGCGGGAGCCCTCGAGCAGTACTTC.

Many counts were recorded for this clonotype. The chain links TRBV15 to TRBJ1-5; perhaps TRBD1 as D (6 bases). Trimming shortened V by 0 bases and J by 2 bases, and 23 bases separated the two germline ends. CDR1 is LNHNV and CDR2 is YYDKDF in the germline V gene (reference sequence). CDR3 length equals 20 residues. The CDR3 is CATSRDFYAGRGGGNQPQHF. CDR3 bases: TGTGCCACCAGCAGAGATTTTTATGCGGGCAGGGGTGGGGGCAATCAGCCCCAGCATTTT.

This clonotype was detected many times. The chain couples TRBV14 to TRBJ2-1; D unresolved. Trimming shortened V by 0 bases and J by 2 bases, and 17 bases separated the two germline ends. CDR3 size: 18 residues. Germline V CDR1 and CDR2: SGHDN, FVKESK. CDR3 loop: CASSQEPRFSLTYNEQFF. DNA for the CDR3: TGTGCCAGCAGCCAAGAACCCAGGTTCTCCTTGACCTACAATGAGCAGTTCTTC.

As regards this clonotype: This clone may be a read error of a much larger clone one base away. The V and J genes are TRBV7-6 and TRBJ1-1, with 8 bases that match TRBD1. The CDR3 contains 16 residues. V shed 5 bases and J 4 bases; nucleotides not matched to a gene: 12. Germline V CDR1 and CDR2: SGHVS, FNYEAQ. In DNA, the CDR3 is TGTGCCAGCAGCCCTTCCCTGGGACAGGCCTTCACTGAAGCTTTCTTT. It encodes CASSPSLGQAFTEAFF. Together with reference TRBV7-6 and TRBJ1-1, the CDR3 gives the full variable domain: GAGVSQSPRYKVTKRGQDVALRCDPISGHVSLYWYRQALGQGPEFLTYFNYEAQQDKSGLPNDRFSAERPEGSISTLTIQRTEQRDSAMYRCASSPSLGQAFTEAFFGQGTRLTVV.

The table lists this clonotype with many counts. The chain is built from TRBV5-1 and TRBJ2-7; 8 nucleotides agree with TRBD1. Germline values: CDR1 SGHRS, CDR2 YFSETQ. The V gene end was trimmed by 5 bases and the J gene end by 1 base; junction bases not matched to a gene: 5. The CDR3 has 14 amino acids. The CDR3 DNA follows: TGCGCCAGCAGTGGACAGGGCCTTTCCTACGAGCAGTACTTC. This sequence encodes CASSGQGLSYEQYF. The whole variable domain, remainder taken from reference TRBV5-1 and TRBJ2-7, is KAGVTQTPRYLIKTRGQQVTLSCSPISGHRSVSWYQQTPGQGLQFLFEYFSETQRNKGNFPGRFSGRQFSNSRSEMNVSTLELGDSALYLCASSGQGLSYEQYFGPGTRLTVT.

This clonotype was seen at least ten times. The CDR3 DNA sequence: TGTGCCAGCAGGAAACAGGGTCGGGACAATCAGCCCCAGCATTTT. This encodes CASRKQGRDNQPQHF. This chain links TRBV6-1 with TRBJ1-5, with D maybe TRBD1 (6 bases). V shed 6 bases and J shed 3 bases, with 15 bases lying between them. The CDR3 loop spans 15 amino acids. Germline V CDR1 and CDR2: MNHNS, SASEGT.

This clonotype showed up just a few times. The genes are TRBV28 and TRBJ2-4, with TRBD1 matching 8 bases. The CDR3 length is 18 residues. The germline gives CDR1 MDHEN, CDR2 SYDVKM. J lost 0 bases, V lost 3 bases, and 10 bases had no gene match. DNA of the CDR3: TGTGCCAGCAGTTTTGAACAGGGGGGAGTCCTAGCCAAAAACATTCAGTACTTC. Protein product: CASSFEQGGVLAKNIQYF.

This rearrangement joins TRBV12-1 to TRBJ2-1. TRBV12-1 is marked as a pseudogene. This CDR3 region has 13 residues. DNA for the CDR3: TGTGCCAGCAGCTTCGGGCAAAGGTATGAGCAGTTCTTC. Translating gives CASSFGQRYEQFF.

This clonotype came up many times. DNA for the CDR3: TGTGCCAGCAGCTCTCCTCGGGGTAGCGGGAGGTCCGGGGAGACCCAGTACTTC. Translating it yields CASSSPRGSGRSGETQYF. J is TRBJ2-5 and V is TRBV11-2; 10 nucleotides line up with TRBD2. With V trimmed by 4 bases and J by 5 bases, 16 bases remained unmatched. The germline CDR1 and CDR2 sequences are SGHAT and FQNNGV. The length of the CDR3 is 18 residues.

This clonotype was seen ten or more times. The CDR3 spells CASSPPGLAGGEDTQYF. Here the CDR3 DNA reads TGTGCCAGCAGCCCCCCCGGACTAGCGGGAGGTGAAGATACGCAGTATTTT. V gene TRBV28 combines with J gene TRBJ2-3, with TRBD2 matching 14 bases. The J segment lost 5 bases and the V segment lost 6 bases, leaving 10 bases of the junction unmatched. The CDR3 consists of 17 residues. CDR1 is MDHEN, CDR2 SYDVKM, per germline.

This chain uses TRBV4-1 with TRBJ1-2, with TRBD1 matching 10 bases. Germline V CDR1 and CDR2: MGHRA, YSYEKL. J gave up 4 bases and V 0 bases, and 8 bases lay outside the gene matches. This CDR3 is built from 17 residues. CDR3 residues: CASSQEGTGDPLYGYTF. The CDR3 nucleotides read TGCGCCAGCAGCCAAGAGGGGACAGGGGATCCTCTCTATGGCTACACCTTC.

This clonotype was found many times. The CDR3 spells CASSHGQGAYEQYF. The CDR3 DNA reads as TGCGCCAGCAGCCACGGACAGGGGGCATACGAGCAGTACTTC. V gene TRBV4-1 combines with J gene TRBJ2-7, with 11 bases identical to TRBD1. V lost 3 bases to trimming and J lost 4 bases; unmatched junction nucleotides: 2. Germline V gives CDR1 MGHRA, CDR2 YSYEKL. This CDR3 is 14 amino acids long.

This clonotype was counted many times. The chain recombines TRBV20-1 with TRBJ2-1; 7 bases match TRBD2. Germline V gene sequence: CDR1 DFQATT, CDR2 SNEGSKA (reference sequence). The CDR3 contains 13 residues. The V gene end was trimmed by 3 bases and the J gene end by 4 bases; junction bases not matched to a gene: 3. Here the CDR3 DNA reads TGCAGTGCTAGCGGGAGGTTGTACAATGAGCAGTTCTTC. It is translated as CSASGRLYNEQFF.

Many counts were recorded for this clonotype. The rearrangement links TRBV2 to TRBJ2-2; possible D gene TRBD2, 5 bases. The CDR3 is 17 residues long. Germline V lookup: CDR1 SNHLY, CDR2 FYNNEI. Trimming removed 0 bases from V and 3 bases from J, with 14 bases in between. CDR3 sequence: CASSEARRPRDTGELFF. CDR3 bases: TGTGCCAGCAGTGAAGCGCGGAGGCCCCGGGACACCGGGGAGCTGTTTTTT.

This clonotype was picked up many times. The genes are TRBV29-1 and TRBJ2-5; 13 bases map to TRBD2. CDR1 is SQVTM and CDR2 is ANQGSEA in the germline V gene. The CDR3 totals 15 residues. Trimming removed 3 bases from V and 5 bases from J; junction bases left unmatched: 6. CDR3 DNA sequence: TGCAGCGTTGATAGAGGACTAGCGGGAGTGGAGACCCAGTACTTC. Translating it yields CSVDRGLAGVETQYF.